The source of this TCR beta chain is a study of beta chain features in type 1 diabetes. Looking at the study overall: Across all samples, over 85 million sorted cells were examined.

The whole isolated RNA underwent reverse transcription, so sequencing captured expressed TCRB transcripts. Clones were read by immunoSEQ multiplex PCR, and TCRdb kept only the in-frame ones, dropping some. The sample contains 970,000 or so clones, roughly 15% of which appear only once. The receptor was derived from a woman between 18 and 29 years old in good health. Material: naive CD4+ T cells from blood.

CDR3 residues: CASSPLGQGLMAQHF. The CDR3 DNA reads TGTGCCAGTAGTCCCCTAGGACAGGGGTTAATGGCCCAGCATTTT. The chain recombines TRBV19 with TRBJ1-5, with 9 bases matching TRBD1. This CDR3 has 15 amino acids. J lost 11 bases, V lost 5 bases, and 13 bases had no gene match. In germline, CDR1 is LNHDA, CDR2 SQIVND (reference sequence). Variable domain in full (rest from reference TRBV19 and TRBJ1-5): DGGITQSPKYLFRKEGQNVTLSCEQNLNHDAMYWYRQDPGQGLRLIYYSQIVNDFQKGDIAEGYSVSREKKESFPLTVTSAQKNPTAFYLCASSPLGQGLMAQHFGDGTRLSIL.